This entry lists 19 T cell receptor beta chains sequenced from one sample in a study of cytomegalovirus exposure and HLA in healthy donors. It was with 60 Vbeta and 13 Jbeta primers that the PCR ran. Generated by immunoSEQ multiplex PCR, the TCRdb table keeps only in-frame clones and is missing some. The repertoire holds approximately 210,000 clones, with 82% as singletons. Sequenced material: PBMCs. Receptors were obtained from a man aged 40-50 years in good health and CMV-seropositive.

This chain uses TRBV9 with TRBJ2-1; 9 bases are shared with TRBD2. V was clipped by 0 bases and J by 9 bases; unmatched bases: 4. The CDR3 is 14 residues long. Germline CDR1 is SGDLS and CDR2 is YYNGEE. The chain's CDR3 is CASSVVSGSGEQFF. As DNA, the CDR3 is TGTGCCAGCAGCGTAGTTAGCGGGAGTGGTGAGCAGTTCTTC.

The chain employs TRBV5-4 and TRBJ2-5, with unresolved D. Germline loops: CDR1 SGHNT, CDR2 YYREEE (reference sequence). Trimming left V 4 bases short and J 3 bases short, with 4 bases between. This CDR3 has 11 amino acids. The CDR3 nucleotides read TGTGCCAGCAGCCGTGAAGAGACCCAGTACTTC. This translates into CASSREETQYF.

CDR3 sequence (DNA): TGCGCCAGCAGCTTGGCAGGGTCGGATCAAGCTTTCTTT. Translation: CASSLAGSDQAFF. The V gene is TRBV5-1, the J gene TRBJ1-1; a possible D gene is TRBD1 (5 bases). Germline-derived CDR1 and CDR2 are SGHRS and YFSETQ. Trimming cost V 0 bases and J 9 bases, with 12 bases left between them. The CDR3 extends over 13 amino acids.

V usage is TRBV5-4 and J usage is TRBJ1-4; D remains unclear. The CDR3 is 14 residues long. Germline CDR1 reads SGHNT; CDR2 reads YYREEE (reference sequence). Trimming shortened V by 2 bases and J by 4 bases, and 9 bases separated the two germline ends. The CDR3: CASSFGGYNEKLFF. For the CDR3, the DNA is TGTGCCAGCAGCTTTGGAGGTTATAATGAAAAACTGTTTTTT. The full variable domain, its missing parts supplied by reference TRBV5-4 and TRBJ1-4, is ETGVTQSPTHLIKTRGQQVTLRCSSQSGHNTVSWYQQALGQGPQFIFQYYREEENGRGNFPPRFSGLQFPNYSSELNVNALELDDSALYLCASSFGGYNEKLFFGSGTQLSVL.

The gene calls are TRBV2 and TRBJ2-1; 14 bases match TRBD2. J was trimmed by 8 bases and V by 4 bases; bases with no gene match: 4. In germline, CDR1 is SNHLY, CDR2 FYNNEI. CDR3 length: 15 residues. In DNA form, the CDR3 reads TGTGCCAGCAGTGTTAGACTAGCGGGAGGGGATGAGCAGTTCTTC. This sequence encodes CASSVRLAGGDEQFF.

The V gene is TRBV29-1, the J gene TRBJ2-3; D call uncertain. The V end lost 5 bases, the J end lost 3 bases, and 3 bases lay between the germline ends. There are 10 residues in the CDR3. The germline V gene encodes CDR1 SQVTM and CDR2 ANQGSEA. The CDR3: CSVLTDTQYF. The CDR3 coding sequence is TGCAGCGTTCTGACAGATACGCAGTATTTT.

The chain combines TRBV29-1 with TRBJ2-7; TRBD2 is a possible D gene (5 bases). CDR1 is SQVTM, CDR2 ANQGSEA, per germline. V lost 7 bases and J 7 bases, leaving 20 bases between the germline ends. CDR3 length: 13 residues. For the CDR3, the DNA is TGCAGCGCTACCGAAGAGGGAACGAGAGAGCAGTACTTC. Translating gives CSATEEGTREQYF.

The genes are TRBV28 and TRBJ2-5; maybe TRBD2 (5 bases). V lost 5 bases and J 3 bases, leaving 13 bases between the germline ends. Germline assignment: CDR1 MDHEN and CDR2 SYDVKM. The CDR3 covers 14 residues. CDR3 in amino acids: CASSGGSVEETQYF. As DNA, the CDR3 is TGTGCCAGCAGTGGAGGAAGCGTCGAAGAGACCCAGTACTTC.

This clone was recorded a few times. CDR3 region: CASSHPGRGGTDTQYF. For the CDR3, the DNA is TGTGCCAGCAGTCATCCGGGGAGAGGAGGCACAGATACGCAGTATTTT. This rearrangement joins TRBV6-6 to TRBJ2-3, with D maybe TRBD2 (5 bases). The CDR3 loop spans 16 amino acids. Germline CDR1 is MNHNY and CDR2 is SVGAGI (reference sequence). The germline V and J ends were trimmed by 5 bases and 1 base, with 16 bases remaining between them.

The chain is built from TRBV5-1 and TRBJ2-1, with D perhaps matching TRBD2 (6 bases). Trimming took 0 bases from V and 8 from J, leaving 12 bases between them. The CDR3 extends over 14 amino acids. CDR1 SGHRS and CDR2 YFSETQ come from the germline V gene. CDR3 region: CASSLADPGDEQFF. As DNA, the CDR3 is TGCGCCAGCAGCTTGGCCGACCCGGGGGATGAGCAGTTCTTC.

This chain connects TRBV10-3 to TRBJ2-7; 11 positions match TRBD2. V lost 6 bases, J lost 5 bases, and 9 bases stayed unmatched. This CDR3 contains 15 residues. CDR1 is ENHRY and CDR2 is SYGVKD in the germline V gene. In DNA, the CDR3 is TGTGCCATCAGAGACCACCTAGCGGGAGGCGACGAGCAGTACGTC. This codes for CAIRDHLAGGDEQYV.

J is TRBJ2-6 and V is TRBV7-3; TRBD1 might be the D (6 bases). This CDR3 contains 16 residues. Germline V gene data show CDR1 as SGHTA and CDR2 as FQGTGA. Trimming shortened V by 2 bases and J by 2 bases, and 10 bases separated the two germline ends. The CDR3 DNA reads TGTGCCAGCAGCTTACTCTCAGGGGCTGGGGCCAACGTCCTGACTTTC. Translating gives CASSLLSGAGANVLTF.

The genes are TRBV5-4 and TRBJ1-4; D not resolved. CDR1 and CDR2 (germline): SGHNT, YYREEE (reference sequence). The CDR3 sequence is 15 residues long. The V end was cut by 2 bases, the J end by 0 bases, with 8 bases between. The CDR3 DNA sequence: TGTGCCAGCAGCTTAAAGCCTACAACTAATGAAAAACTGTTTTTT. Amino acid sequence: CASSLKPTTNEKLFF. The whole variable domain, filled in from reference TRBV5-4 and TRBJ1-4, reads ETGVTQSPTHLIKTRGQQVTLRCSSQSGHNTVSWYQQALGQGPQFIFQYYREEENGRGNFPPRFSGLQFPNYSSELNVNALELDDSALYLCASSLKPTTNEKLFFGSGTQLSVL.

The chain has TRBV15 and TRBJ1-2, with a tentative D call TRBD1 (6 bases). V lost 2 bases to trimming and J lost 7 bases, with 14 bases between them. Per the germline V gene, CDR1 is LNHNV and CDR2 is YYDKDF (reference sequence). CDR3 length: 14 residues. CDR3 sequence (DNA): TGTGCCACCAGCAGACCCGGGACAAGGGGTGGCTACACCTTC. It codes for CATSRPGTRGGYTF.

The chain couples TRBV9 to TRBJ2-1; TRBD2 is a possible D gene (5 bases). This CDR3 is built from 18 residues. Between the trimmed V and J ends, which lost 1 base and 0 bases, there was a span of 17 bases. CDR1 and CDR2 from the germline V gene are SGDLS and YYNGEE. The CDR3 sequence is CASSVSQIGVSSYNEQFF. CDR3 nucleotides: TGTGCCAGCAGCGTAAGCCAAATCGGGGTAAGCTCCTACAATGAGCAGTTCTTC. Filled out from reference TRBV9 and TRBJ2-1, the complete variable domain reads DSGVTQTPKHLITATGQRVTLRCSPRSGDLSVYWYQQSLDQGLQFLIQYYNGEERAKGNILERFSAQQFPDLHSELNLSSLELGDSALYFCASSVSQIGVSSYNEQFFGPGTRLTVL.

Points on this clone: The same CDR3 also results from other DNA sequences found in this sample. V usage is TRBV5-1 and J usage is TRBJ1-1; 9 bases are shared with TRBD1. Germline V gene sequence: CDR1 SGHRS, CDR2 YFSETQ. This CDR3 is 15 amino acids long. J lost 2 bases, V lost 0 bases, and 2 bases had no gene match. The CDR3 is CASSLGQGGNTEAFF. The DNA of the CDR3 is TGCGCCAGCAGCTTGGGACAGGGGGGAAACACTGAAGCTTTCTTT.

CDR3 residues: CSVRVSGELFF. For the CDR3, the DNA is TGCAGCGTGAGGGTGTCCGGGGAGCTGTTTTTT. The chain couples TRBV29-1 to TRBJ2-2, with D possibly being TRBD2 (5 bases). Trimming shortened V by 6 bases and J by 6 bases, and 8 bases separated the two germline ends. The germline V gene encodes CDR1 SQVTM and CDR2 ANQGSEA. The CDR3 is made up of 11 amino acids.

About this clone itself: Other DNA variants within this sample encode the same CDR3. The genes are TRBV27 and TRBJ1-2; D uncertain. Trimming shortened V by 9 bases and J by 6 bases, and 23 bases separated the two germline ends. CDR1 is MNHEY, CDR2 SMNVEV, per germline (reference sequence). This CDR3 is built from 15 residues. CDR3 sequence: CASSLTQPWIDGYTF. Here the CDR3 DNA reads TGTGCCAGTAGTCTAACACAGCCCTGGATAGATGGCTACACCTTC.

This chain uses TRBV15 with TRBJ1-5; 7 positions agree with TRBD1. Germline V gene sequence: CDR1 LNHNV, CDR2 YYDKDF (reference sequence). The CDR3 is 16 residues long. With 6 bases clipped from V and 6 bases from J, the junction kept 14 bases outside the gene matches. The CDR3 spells CATRWQGGVSFQPQHF. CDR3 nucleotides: TGTGCCACCAGGTGGCAGGGGGGAGTATCGTTTCAGCCCCAGCATTTT.